The 30 T cell receptor beta chains reported below all come from one sample, sequenced in a study of T cell responses to AZD1222 COVID-19 vaccine. Only in-frame clones appear in the TCRdb table, and some are missing; sequencing was by immunoSEQ multiplex PCR. The table records approximately 120,000 clones, 88% of them present only once. The sequencing here drew on peripheral blood, taken on day 0 of AZD1222 vaccination. Receptors originate from an adult in good health.

The chain joins TRBV9 to TRBJ1-2; D call uncertain. The V gene's germline CDR1 is SGDLS and CDR2 YYNGEE. Trimming removed 4 bases from V and 8 bases from J, with 18 bases in between. The CDR3 is made up of 14 amino acids. CDR3 in DNA: TGTGCCAGCAGCCCGGGTTTATTTGTTTTAGGCTACACCTTC. Translating it yields CASSPGLFVLGYTF.

V is TRBV19 and J is TRBJ1-4, with D uncertain. The CDR3 extends over 13 amino acids. Germline CDR1 is LNHDA and CDR2 is SQIVND (reference sequence). The V and J ends lost 5 bases and 6 bases respectively, with 10 bases between them. CDR3 loop: CASSPNPDEKLFF. CDR3 nucleotide sequence: TGTGCCAGTAGTCCAAACCCGGATGAAAAACTGTTTTTT.

This chain uses TRBV29-1 with TRBJ2-4, with D maybe TRBD2 (5 bases). V dropped 5 bases and J dropped 9 bases, with 17 bases sitting between them. Germline V CDR1 and CDR2: SQVTM, ANQGSEA. The CDR3 has 13 amino acids. For the CDR3, the DNA is TGCAGCGTTCCGGGATATCATCGGGGCATTCAGTACTTC. Protein product: CSVPGYHRGIQYF.

This clone has only one observation. The V call is TRBV7-3, the J call TRBJ2-3, with 8 bases fitting TRBD2. CDR1 and CDR2 from the germline V gene are SGHTA and FQGTGA. CDR3 size: 16 residues. Trimming cost V 5 bases and J 2 bases; bases outside gene matches: 9. This chain's CDR3 is CASSPRGGGNTDTQYF. In DNA, the CDR3 is TGTGCCAGCAGCCCCCGGGGCGGGGGGAACACAGATACGCAGTATTTT.

CDR3 loop: CASSLPRGNTIYF. In DNA form, the CDR3 reads TGTGCCAGCAGTTTACCGCGTGGAAACACCATATATTTT. This chain links TRBV28 with TRBJ1-3, with unresolved D. The CDR3 sequence is 13 residues long. The V gene lost 2 bases and the J gene lost 3 bases, with 5 bases spanning the gap. CDR1 MDHEN and CDR2 SYDVKM come from the germline V gene.

The V gene is TRBV11-2, the J gene TRBJ1-1; 12 positions agree with TRBD1. The CDR3 is 16 amino acids. Germline V gene lookup returns CDR1 SGHAT and CDR2 FQNNGV. After removal of 5 bases from V and 0 bases from J, the junction contained 4 bases not matched to a gene. CDR3 nucleotide sequence: TGTGCCAGCAGCAAGGGACAGGGGGCAGTGAACACTGAAGCTTTCTTT. The encoded protein is CASSKGQGAVNTEAFF. The full variable domain, its missing parts supplied by reference TRBV11-2 and TRBJ1-1, is EAGVAQSPRYKIIEKRQSVAFWCNPISGHATLYWYQQILGQGPKLLIQFQNNGVVDDSQLPKDRFSAERLKGVDSTLKIQPAKLEDSAVYLCASSKGQGAVNTEAFFGQGTRLTVV.

The chain combines TRBV7-2 with TRBJ2-3; 13 bases map to TRBD2. The CDR3 runs 17 residues. The V and J ends lost 4 bases and 2 bases, in that order; junction bases with no gene match: 6. Germline V CDR1 and CDR2: SGHTA, FQGNSA. The CDR3 loop is CASSSPGLAGDTDTQYF. The CDR3 bases are TGTGCCAGCAGCTCACCCGGACTAGCGGGGGACACAGATACGCAGTATTTT.

The chain employs TRBV28 and TRBJ2-3, with a weak D call TRBD1 (6 bases). V was trimmed by 0 bases and J by 1 base, leaving 8 bases between them. Per the germline V gene, CDR1 is MDHEN and CDR2 is SYDVKM. The CDR3 is 15 residues long. CDR3 DNA sequence: TGTGCCAGCAGTTTATGGGCAGGGGGCACAGATACGCAGTATTTT. Its protein product is CASSLWAGGTDTQYF. Combining the CDR3 with reference TRBV28 and TRBJ2-3 gives the whole variable domain DVKVTQSSRYLVKRTGEKVFLECVQDMDHENMFWYRQDPGLGLRLIYFSYDVKMKEKGDIPEGYSVSREKKERFSLILESASTNQTSMYLCASSLWAGGTDTQYFGPGTRLTVL.

V gene TRBV19 combines with J gene TRBJ1-6; D gene ambiguous. The CDR3 covers 15 residues. The germline V and J ends were trimmed by 7 bases and 4 bases, with 14 bases remaining between them. Germline V gene data show CDR1 as LNHDA and CDR2 as SQIVND (reference sequence). CDR3 sequence (DNA): TGTGCCAGTAAGGATTGGGGTCAGTATAATTCACCCCTCCACTTT. Translation gives CASKDWGQYNSPLHF.

The chain links TRBV28 to TRBJ1-4; tentatively, D is TRBD1 (5 bases). Trimming took off 4 bases at V and 8 bases at J, with 17 bases between the two ends. CDR3 size: 15 residues. Germline CDR1 reads MDHEN; CDR2 reads SYDVKM. As DNA, the CDR3 is TGTGCCAGCAGTTCCCCCGGGACCTCAGAAGAAAAACTGTTTTTT. The encoded protein is CASSSPGTSEEKLFF.

The chain employs TRBV15 and TRBJ1-2; maybe TRBD1 (6 bases). CDR1 is LNHNV and CDR2 is YYDKDF in the germline V gene (reference sequence). The CDR3 has 14 amino acids. V lost 0 bases, J lost 8 bases, and 13 bases lay in between. The CDR3 protein is CATSRDRGHQGYTF. The CDR3, as DNA: TGTGCCACCAGCAGAGACCGGGGACACCAAGGCTACACCTTC.

The J gene is TRBJ2-1, the V gene TRBV24-1, with 9 bases aligning to TRBD2. With 4 bases clipped from V and 6 bases from J, the junction kept 9 bases outside the gene matches. Looked up from germline, CDR1 is KGHDR and CDR2 is SFDVKD. The CDR3 length is 16 residues. CDR3 DNA: TGTGCCACCAGTGACATTGTAGCGGGAGTGCGCAATGAGCAGTTCTTC. This codes for CATSDIVAGVRNEQFF.

As regards this clone: The sample contains more than one DNA sequence encoding this CDR3. CDR3 nucleotide sequence: TGTGCCAGCAGCCAAGGAGGAAATCAGCCCCAGCATTTT. Protein product: CASSQGGNQPQHF. The chain has TRBV3-1 (or the pseudogene TRBV3-2) and TRBJ1-5; D uncertain. The V gene lost 1 base and the J gene lost 4 bases, with 5 bases spanning the gap. This CDR3 comprises 13 residues. Germline-derived CDR1 and CDR2 are LGHDT and YNNKEL (reference sequence).

The V call is TRBV28, the J call TRBJ1-2; 8 bases agree with TRBD1. This CDR3 contains 15 residues. Germline trimming cut 5 bases from V and 6 bases from J; bases unmatched to any gene: 11. CDR1 MDHEN and CDR2 SYDVKM come from the germline V gene. CDR3 sequence reads: CASSTGDRNNNGYTF. The CDR3 nucleotides are TGTGCCAGCAGTACAGGGGACAGGAACAACAATGGCTACACCTTC.

The rearrangement joins TRBV28 to TRBJ1-1; D remains ambiguous. The CDR3 extends over 16 amino acids. Trimming removed 3 bases from V and 0 bases from J, with 14 bases in between. Germline CDR1 is MDHEN and CDR2 is SYDVKM. CDR3: CASSFPFGPMNTEAFF. The CDR3 nucleotides read TGTGCCAGCAGTTTCCCTTTCGGACCCATGAACACTGAAGCTTTCTTT.

V gene TRBV5-4 combines with J gene TRBJ1-6; no definite D call. V dropped 0 bases and J dropped 6 bases, with 7 bases sitting between them. From germline, CDR1 is SGHNT and CDR2 YYREEE (reference sequence). CDR3 length: 14 residues. The CDR3 reads CASSLAVLNSPLHF. The CDR3 DNA is TGTGCCAGCAGCTTGGCCGTCCTTAATTCACCCCTCCACTTT.

The V gene is TRBV2, the J gene TRBJ1-2; tentative D call: TRBD1 (5 bases). The CDR3 contains 14 residues. Germline lookup yields CDR1 SNHLY and CDR2 FYNNEI. The V gene lost 7 bases and the J gene lost 7 bases, with 19 bases spanning the gap. The CDR3 here is CASTQSGGASGYTF. CDR3 nucleotide sequence: TGTGCCAGCACCCAAAGTGGAGGGGCGAGTGGCTACACCTTC.

The V gene is TRBV9, the J gene TRBJ2-5, with a tentative D call TRBD1 (5 bases). Germline loops: CDR1 SGDLS, CDR2 YYNGEE. CDR3 length: 14 amino acids. V was cut by 3 bases and J by 1 base, with 10 bases left in between. CDR3 amino acids: CASSARGIQETQYF. The CDR3 bases are TGTGCCAGCAGCGCTAGGGGTATCCAAGAGACCCAGTACTTC.

The rearrangement uses TRBV7-9 and TRBJ2-1, with D unresolved. The V gene lost 0 bases and the J gene lost 5 bases, with 8 bases spanning the gap. This CDR3 has 14 residues. Germline assignment: CDR1 SEHNR and CDR2 FQNEAQ (reference sequence). The chain's CDR3 is CASSLARTDNEQFF. The DNA of the CDR3 is TGTGCCAGCAGCTTAGCCAGGACGGACAATGAGCAGTTCTTC.

The chain links TRBV6-2 or TRBV6-3 to TRBJ1-4, with 10 bases lining up with TRBD1. The V gene's germline CDR1 is MNHEY and CDR2 SVGEGT. The CDR3 spans 17 residues. The V and J ends lost 6 bases and 8 bases, in that order; junction bases with no gene match: 15. CDR3 region: CASSPGSTGGAVEKLFF. CDR3 DNA: TGTGCCAGCAGCCCTGGGTCGACAGGGGGCGCGGTAGAAAAACTGTTTTTT.

The chain recombines TRBV28 with TRBJ1-2; D gene unclear. Between the trimmed V and J ends, which lost 5 bases and 8 bases, there was a span of 21 bases. Germline-derived CDR1 and CDR2 are MDHEN and SYDVKM. The CDR3 is 15 amino acids. The CDR3 DNA reads TGTGCCAGCAGTCCCTCGGCTGGAGGTACGGACGGCTACACCTTC. It is translated as CASSPSAGGTDGYTF.

The V call is TRBV19, the J call TRBJ2-7; D is uncertain. Trimming took 9 bases from V and 3 from J, leaving 18 bases between them. Germline CDR1 reads LNHDA; CDR2 reads SQIVND (reference sequence). This CDR3 has 14 amino acids. The CDR3 nucleotides are TGTGCCAGCCGCCGGAGCCCCCAAGGCTACGAGCAGTACTTC. Translating it yields CASRRSPQGYEQYF.

The chain uses TRBV5-5 and TRBJ1-5; D is perhaps TRBD1 (6 bases). V gave up 1 base and J gave up 6 bases, with 11 bases separating them. The CDR3 consists of 14 residues. Germline values: CDR1 SGHKS, CDR2 YYEKEE (reference sequence). CDR3 protein: CASSLLQQGQPQHF. The CDR3 nucleotides read TGTGCCAGCAGCTTGTTGCAACAGGGTCAGCCCCAGCATTTT. The full variable domain, completed using reference TRBV5-5 and TRBJ1-5, is DAGVTQSPTHLIKTRGQQVTLRCSPISGHKSVSWYQQVLGQGPQFIFQYYEKEERGRGNFPDRFSARQFPNYSSELNVNALLLGDSALYLCASSLLQQGQPQHFGDGTRLSIL.

Here the CDR3 reads CASSLAGQGKETQYF. The DNA of the CDR3 is TGTGCCAGCAGCTTGGCGGGACAGGGAAAAGAGACCCAGTACTTC. V gene TRBV5-4 combines with J gene TRBJ2-5, with 9 bases that match TRBD1. CDR3 length: 15 residues. Germline V lookup: CDR1 SGHNT, CDR2 YYREEE (reference sequence). With 0 bases clipped from V and 3 bases from J, the junction kept 3 bases outside the gene matches.

V usage is TRBV27 and J usage is TRBJ1-2, with D tentatively TRBD1 (5 bases). Germline CDR1 is MNHEY and CDR2 is SMNVEV (reference sequence). The CDR3 is made up of 14 amino acids. With 5 bases removed from V and 4 bases from J, the gap between germline ends came to 14 bases. In DNA form, the CDR3 reads TGTGCCAGCAGTGCGTCCAGGGTCGTCTATGGCTACACCTTC. This encodes CASSASRVVYGYTF.

This sequence joins TRBV29-1 and TRBJ1-2; D is unresolved. Germline CDR1 is SQVTM and CDR2 is ANQGSEA. Trimming left V 5 bases short and J 2 bases short, with 6 bases between. The CDR3 totals 11 residues. Written as DNA, the CDR3 is TGCAGCGTTTCTGAGAACTATGGCTACACCTTC. Amino acids: CSVSENYGYTF.

V usage is TRBV3-1 (or the pseudogene TRBV3-2) and J usage is TRBJ2-3; perhaps TRBD2 as D (7 bases). The length of the CDR3 is 15 residues. Looked up from germline, CDR1 is LGHDT and CDR2 is YNNKEL (reference sequence). The V and J ends lost 4 bases and 7 bases respectively, with 18 bases between them. The CDR3 DNA follows: TGTGCCAGCAGCCTTCATTTTCGGGGGGCGTATACGCAGTATTTT. Translating it yields CASSLHFRGAYTQYF.

The genes are TRBV4-2 and TRBJ1-1, with 12 bases identical to TRBD1. This CDR3 region has 16 residues. The V gene's germline CDR1 is LGHNA and CDR2 YNFKEQ. V lost 6 bases, J lost 0 bases, and 5 bases stayed unmatched. The CDR3 sequence is CASSPGQGAMNTEAFF. The DNA of the CDR3 is TGTGCCAGCAGTCCGGGACAGGGGGCCATGAACACTGAAGCTTTCTTT.

This rearrangement joins TRBV11-3 to TRBJ1-1; no clear D. Germline V gene data show CDR1 as SGHNT and CDR2 as YENEEA. The length of the CDR3 is 13 residues. Trimming cost V 2 bases and J 1 base, with 5 bases left between them. The DNA for the CDR3 is TGTGCCAGCAGCTTACAATCGAACACTGAAGCTTTCTTT. Encoded protein: CASSLQSNTEAFF.

V usage is TRBV6-4 and J usage is TRBJ1-1; D is undetermined. This CDR3 region has 14 residues. V lost 4 bases and J 3 bases, leaving 12 bases between the germline ends. From germline, CDR1 is MRHNA and CDR2 SNTAGT. The chain's CDR3 is CASSVAGSDTEAFF. Here the CDR3 DNA reads TGTGCCAGCAGTGTGGCAGGATCGGACACTGAAGCTTTCTTT.